The rows below give T cell receptor beta chains drawn from one sample of a study of a mutant IDH1 vaccine in newly diagnosed glioma. Profiling relied on immunoSEQ multiplex PCR, and the TCRdb table lists in-frame clones only, not all of them. Among tens of thousands of clones listed, about 80% were seen once. The starting material was PBMCs, obtained from a glioma patient treated with radiotherapy, temozolomide or both. These receptors came from a man in his forties with glioma. Some clones in this sample may be carry-over from other donors' samples. The CDR3 runs from the conserved cysteine through the conserved F or W. D genes are given only for firm matches. Clone size is shown for a subset of rows, as once, few, many or a class of expanded clone.

J,D,size,V,DNA,CDR3
TRBJ1-2,TRBD1,.,TRBV30,TGTGCCTGGAGTTCCCAGGGGGCTCTCGGCTCTTATGGCTACACCTTC,CAWSSQGALGSYGYTF
TRBJ1-4,.,few,TRBV5-1,TGCGCCAGCAGCTTGACCACAGGGTTGGAAAAACTGTTTTTT,CASSLTTGLEKLFF
TRBJ1-3,.,.,TRBV30,TGTGCCTGGAGTGTATACATTATTGGGGCAGGGACCTCAGGCTCTGGAAACACCATATATTTT,CAWSVYIIGAGTSGSGNTIYF
TRBJ2-7,TRBD1,.,TRBV18,TGTGCCAGCTCACCGACGACAGGGCGGGAGCAGTACTTC,CASSPTTGREQYF
TRBJ2-3,.,.,TRBV27,TGTGCCAGCAGTTTCTCCCGACGGAGGGCAGATACGCAGTATTTT,CASSFSRRRADTQYF
TRBJ2-7,TRBD1,.,TRBV5-1,TGCGCCAGCAGCCTAGGGACAGGGGGCTCCTACGAGCAGTACTTC,CASSLGTGGSYEQYF
TRBJ1-1,TRBD1,few,TRBV2,TGTGCCAGCAGTGATAGAGGGACAGGGAACACTGAAGCTTTCTTT,CASSDRGTGNTEAFF
TRBJ1-2,TRBD1,.,TRBV27,TGTGCCAGCAGTTTATCGTTAGGGACAGATGATGGCTACACCTTC,CASSLSLGTDDGYTF
TRBJ2-1,.,.,TRBV7-9,TGTGCCAGCAGCCGGACGGGCTCCTACAATGAGCAGTTCTTC,CASSRTGSYNEQFF
TRBJ1-4,TRBD1,.,TRBV4-1,TGCGCCAGCAGCCAAGGCTGGGACAGGCTTTCTGAAAAACTGTTTTTT,CASSQGWDRLSEKLFF
TRBJ2-1,TRBD1,.,TRBV6-5,TGTGCCAGCAGTACAGGGGGCCGAAATGAGCAGTTCTTC,CASSTGGRNEQFF
TRBJ1-3,.,.,TRBV30,TGTGCCTGGACGACAGGTGGAAACACCATATATTTT,CAWTTGGNTIYF
TRBJ2-5,.,.,TRBV6-5,TGTGCCAGCAACCCCGTTGTAAAGGGGACCCAGTACTTC,CASNPVVKGTQYF
TRBJ1-3,.,.,TRBV2,TGTGCCACCATGGGGGCACTCGGAAACACCATATATTTT,CATMGALGNTIYF
TRBJ2-1,TRBD1,.,TRBV6-1,TGTGCCAGCAGTGAAGCGCGTTGGGGACAGGTAATCAATGAGCAGTTCTTC,CASSEARWGQVINEQFF
TRBJ2-2,.,once,TRBV2,TGTGCCAGCAAAAAGTACTCCCTGGAGGCCGGGGAGCTGTTTTTT,CASKKYSLEAGELFF
TRBJ1-1,.,.,TRBV6-1,TGTGCCAGCAGTGAAGCGCTTCGAGGGGAGGCTTTCTTT,CASSEALRGEAFF
TRBJ1-2,.,once,TRBV2,TGTGCCAGCAGTGGGGACACTTGGATCTATGGCTACACCTTC,CASSGDTWIYGYTF
TRBJ2-3,.,.,TRBV9,TGTGCCAGCAGCGTAGTGACTAGCACAGATACGCAGTATTTT,CASSVVTSTDTQYF
TRBJ1-5,TRBD1,.,TRBV2,TGTGCCAGCAGTGGGACAGGCCTCAATAGCAATCAGCCCCAGCATTTT,CASSGTGLNSNQPQHF
TRBJ1-2,.,.,TRBV6-6,TGTGCCAGCAGTCGCGAATACTATGGCTACACCTTC,CASSREYYGYTF
TRBJ2-3,TRBD2,.,TRBV5-4,TGTGCCAGCAGCCGGGGACTAGCGGGGCAAGATACGCAGTATTTT,CASSRGLAGQDTQYF
TRBJ2-7,.,few,TRBV30,TGTGCCTGGAGTGTAAGGGGTTACGAGCAGTACTTC,CAWSVRGYEQYF
TRBJ1-1,TRBD1,.,TRBV30,TGTGCCTGGAGTGGGGAAACTACAGGGGACACTGAAGCTTTCTTT,CAWSGETTGDTEAFF
TRBJ1-5,.,.,TRBV6-6,TGTGCCAGCAGCTTCGACCTGCCCGGGAGCAATCAGCCCCAGCATTTT,CASSFDLPGSNQPQHF
TRBJ1-2,.,.,TRBV29-1,TGCAGCGTCGGTGGGGACTATGGCTACACCTTC,CSVGGDYGYTF
TRBJ1-5,.,.,TRBV30,TGTGCCTGGAATGGGGGCCTGAGGAGTCAGCCCCAGCATTTT,CAWNGGLRSQPQHF
TRBJ1-2,.,.,TRBV30,TGTGCCTGGAGTGTAAACTATGGCTACACCTTC,CAWSVNYGYTF
TRBJ2-5,.,.,TRBV5-4,TGTGCCAGCAGCTTGAGTGGGGGCCCACAAGAGACCCAGTACTTC,CASSLSGGPQETQYF
TRBJ2-7,.,.,TRBV2,TGTGCCAGCAGTGAAGGACAGATATACTACGAGCAGTACTTC,CASSEGQIYYEQYF
TRBJ1-3,TRBD1,few,TRBV7-9,TGTGCCAGCAGCCCAGCCGGGACAGCCGCCACCATATATTTT,CASSPAGTAATIYF
TRBJ1-2,TRBD1,.,TRBV30,TGTGCCTGGAGTGCCCAGACAGGGGGCAGGGGCTACACCTTC,CAWSAQTGGRGYTF
TRBJ1-5,TRBD1,once,TRBV19,TGTGCCAGTAGTCCCGAGACAGGGGGCGCGGGGATGAGGCCCCAGCATTTT,CASSPETGGAGMRPQHF
TRBJ2-3,.,once,TRBV2,TGTGCCAGCAGAAGCTACTCAGATACGCAGTATTTT,CASRSYSDTQYF
TRBJ2-7,.,few,TRBV7-9,TGTGCCAGCAGCCTTTACTACGAGCAGTACTTC,CASSLYYEQYF
TRBJ1-1,TRBD1,.,TRBV19,TGTGCCAGTAGTAGATTTCCGGGACAGGGGTTTTTCTTT,CASSRFPGQGFFF
TRBJ1-3,.,.,TRBV15,TGTGCCACCAGCAGAGATCATGGAAACACCATATATTTT,CATSRDHGNTIYF
TRBJ2-7,.,.,TRBV28,TGTGCCAGCAGCTCCCCGCCCCACGAGCAGTACTTC,CASSSPPHEQYF
TRBJ2-5,.,.,TRBV25-1,TGTGCCAGCAGTGAATCTTGGTACGACATTCGGGAGACCCAGTACTTC,CASSESWYDIRETQYF
TRBJ1-2,TRBD1,.,TRBV7-9,TGTGCCAGCAGCCCCAGGGGGCAGGGTGGCTACACCTTC,CASSPRGQGGYTF
TRBJ2-5,.,.,TRBV6-5,TGTGCCAGCAGTTACTCGATGGCAAGAGAGACCCAGTACTTC,CASSYSMARETQYF
TRBJ1-1,.,.,TRBV6-5,TGTGCCAGCAGTCCCGCCGAGTCCGGGCGGCCTGAAGCTTTCTTT,CASSPAESGRPEAFF
TRBJ2-7,.,.,TRBV2,TGTGCCAGCAGTGATCTAGGGTACGCCTACGAGCAGTACTTC,CASSDLGYAYEQYF
TRBJ1-6,.,few,TRBV5-1,TGCGCCAGCAGCTTGGCCTCCAGTCCCTATAATTCACCCCTCCACTTT,CASSLASSPYNSPLHF
TRBJ2-2,TRBD1,few,TRBV6-6,TGTGCCAGCATCAAACGGGACAGGGCAAGCACCGGGGAGCTGTTTTTT,CASIKRDRASTGELFF
TRBJ1-5,.,.,TRBV10-2,TGCGCCAGCAGTCTTTCCGGGGGCAATCAGCCCCAGCATTTT,CASSLSGGNQPQHF
TRBJ1-4,.,.,TRBV5-1,TGCGCCAGCAGGATAGGGGGAACTAATGAAAAACTGTTTTTT,CASRIGGTNEKLFF
TRBJ1-1,.,.,TRBV4-1,TGCGCCAGCAGACTAATGATGAACACTGAAGCTTTCTTT,CASRLMMNTEAFF
TRBJ1-6,.,few,TRBV30,TGTGCCTGGAGTGTACTGGCAGGGCAGAATTCACCCCTCCACTTT,CAWSVLAGQNSPLHF
TRBJ1-4,.,.,TRBV2,TGTGCCACAATGAAGGACAGTGTTAATGAAAAACTGTTTTTT,CATMKDSVNEKLFF
TRBJ2-7,TRBD1,.,TRBV4-1,TGCGCCAGCAGCCAGGGGGTAGGGACAGGGGACGAGCAGTACTTC,CASSQGVGTGDEQYF
TRBJ1-4,.,.,TRBV12-2,TGTGCAAGTCCGCAGGGCTTAGGGGAAAAACTGTTTTTT,CASPQGLGEKLFF
TRBJ1-1,.,.,TRBV29-1,TGCAGCGTTGTAGGGCTAGCCCTGAACACTGAAGCTTTCTTT,CSVVGLALNTEAFF
TRBJ1-1,TRBD1,.,TRBV29-1,TGCAGCGTGGACAGGGGGTATTGGAACACTGAAGCTTTCTTT,CSVDRGYWNTEAFF